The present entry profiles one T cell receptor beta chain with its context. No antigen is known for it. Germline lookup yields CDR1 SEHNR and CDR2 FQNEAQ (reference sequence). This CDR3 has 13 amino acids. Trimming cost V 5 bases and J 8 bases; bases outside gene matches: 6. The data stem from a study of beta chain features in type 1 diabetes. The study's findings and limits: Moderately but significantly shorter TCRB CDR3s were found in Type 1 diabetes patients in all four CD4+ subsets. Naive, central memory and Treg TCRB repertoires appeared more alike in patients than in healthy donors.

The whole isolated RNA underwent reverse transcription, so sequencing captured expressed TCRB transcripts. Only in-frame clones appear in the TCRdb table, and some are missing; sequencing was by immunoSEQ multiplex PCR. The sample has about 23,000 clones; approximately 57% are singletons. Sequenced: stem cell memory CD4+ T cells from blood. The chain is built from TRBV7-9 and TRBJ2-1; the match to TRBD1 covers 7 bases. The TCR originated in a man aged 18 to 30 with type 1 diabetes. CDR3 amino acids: CASSSQGTDEQFF. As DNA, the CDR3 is TGTGCCAGCAGCAGTCAAGGGACAGATGAGCAGTTCTTC.